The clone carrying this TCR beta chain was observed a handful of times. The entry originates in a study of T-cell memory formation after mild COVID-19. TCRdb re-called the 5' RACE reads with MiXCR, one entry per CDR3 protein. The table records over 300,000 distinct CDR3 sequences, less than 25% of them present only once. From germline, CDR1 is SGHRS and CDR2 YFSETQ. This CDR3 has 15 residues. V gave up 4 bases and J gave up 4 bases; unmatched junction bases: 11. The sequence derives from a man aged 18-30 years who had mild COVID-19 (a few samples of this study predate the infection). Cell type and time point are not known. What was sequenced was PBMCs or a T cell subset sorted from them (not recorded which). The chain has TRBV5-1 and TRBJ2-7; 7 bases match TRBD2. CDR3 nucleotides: TGCGCCAGCAGCCGGGCGGGAGAGACCCGGTACGAGCAGTACTTC. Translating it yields CASSRAGETRYEQYF.